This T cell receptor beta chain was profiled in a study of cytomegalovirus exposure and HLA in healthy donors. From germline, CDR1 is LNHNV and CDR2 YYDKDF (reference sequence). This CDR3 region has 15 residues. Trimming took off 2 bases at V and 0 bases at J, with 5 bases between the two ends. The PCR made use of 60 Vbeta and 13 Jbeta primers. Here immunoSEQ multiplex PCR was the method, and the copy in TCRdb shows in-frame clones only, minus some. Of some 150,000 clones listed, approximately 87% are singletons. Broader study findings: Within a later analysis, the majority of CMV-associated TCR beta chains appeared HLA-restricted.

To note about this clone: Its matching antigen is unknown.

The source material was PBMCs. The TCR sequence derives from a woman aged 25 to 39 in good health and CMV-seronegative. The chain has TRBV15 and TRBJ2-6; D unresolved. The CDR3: CATSRQSSGANVLTF. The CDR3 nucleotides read TGTGCCACCAGCAGACAGTCCTCTGGGGCCAACGTCCTGACTTTC.